These 18 T cell receptor beta chains came from one sample sequenced in a study of T cell changes during pregnancy in multiple sclerosis. Generated by immunoSEQ multiplex PCR, the TCRdb table keeps only in-frame clones and is missing some. The sample yields 45,000 to 65,000 clones, under 95% seen once. Here the sequenced sample was peripheral blood, taken after pregnancy. Every receptor here comes from a female donor in good health, enrolled as a control in a pregnancy study.

V and J are TRBV2 and TRBJ1-2; TRBD1 is a possible D gene (6 bases). The CDR3 is made up of 13 amino acids. CDR1 SNHLY and CDR2 FYNNEI come from the germline V gene. V was clipped by 4 bases and J by 3 bases, with 9 bases between them. The CDR3 loop is CASSGQEHYGYTF. The CDR3, as DNA: TGTGCCAGCAGTGGACAGGAACACTATGGCTACACCTTC.

This rearrangement joins TRBV6-1 to TRBJ2-3; 7 bases map to TRBD2. Germline lookup yields CDR1 MNHNS and CDR2 SASEGT. V shed 2 bases, J shed 5 bases, and the junction held 10 bases outside the gene matches. This CDR3 is built from 16 residues. The CDR3 reads CASSELRLATGDTQYF. The CDR3 DNA reads TGTGCCAGCAGTGAACTACGACTAGCTACAGGAGATACGCAGTATTTT.

This chain links TRBV6-5 with TRBJ1-5; TRBD1 is a possible D gene (6 bases). The germline CDR1 and CDR2 sequences are MNHEY and SVGAGI. The CDR3 is 13 residues long. The V end was cut by 6 bases, the J end by 4 bases, with 10 bases between. Here the CDR3 reads CASRGTGNQPQHF. CDR3 bases: TGTGCCAGCAGAGGCACAGGGAATCAGCCCCAGCATTTT.

The J gene is TRBJ1-3, the V gene TRBV2, with TRBD1 matching over 8 bases. J gave up 4 bases and V 1 base, and 3 bases lay outside the gene matches. CDR1 and CDR2 from the germline V gene are SNHLY and FYNNEI. The CDR3 is 15 residues long. Here the CDR3 reads CASSEDWTGGNTIYF. CDR3 DNA: TGTGCCAGCAGTGAAGATTGGACAGGGGGAAACACCATATATTTT.

The CDR3, as DNA: TGTGCCACCAGCAGTTTCGACAGTCAAGAGACCCAGTACTTC. Translated, it gives CATSSFDSQETQYF. This chain uses TRBV15 with TRBJ2-5; the D gene is possibly TRBD1 (5 bases). CDR3 length: 14 residues. V was shortened by 3 bases and J by 2 bases, with 10 bases between the two germline ends. Germline CDR1 LNHNV, CDR2 YYDKDF (reference sequence).

The rearrangement links TRBV28 to TRBJ1-2; 10 bases agree with TRBD1. Germline CDR1 MDHEN, CDR2 SYDVKM. The CDR3 runs to 14 residues. J lost 4 bases, V lost 6 bases, and 5 bases had no gene match. CDR3 in amino acids: CASSDRGRPYGYTF. The CDR3 DNA reads as TGTGCCAGCAGCGACAGGGGGCGTCCCTATGGCTACACCTTC.

This chain links TRBV9 with TRBJ1-3; 7 bases line up with TRBD1. Germline V gene lookup returns CDR1 SGDLS and CDR2 YYNGEE. With 3 bases clipped from V and 2 bases from J, the junction kept 2 bases outside the gene matches. The CDR3 has 14 residues. The CDR3 nucleotides are TGTGCCAGCAGCGAGACAGGGACTGGAAACACCATATATTTT. Amino acids: CASSETGTGNTIYF.

The chain uses TRBV5-4 and TRBJ2-5; D not resolved. This CDR3 spans 13 amino acids. The germline V and J ends were trimmed by 4 bases and 5 bases, with 12 bases remaining between them. CDR1 is SGHNT, CDR2 YYREEE, per germline (reference sequence). The CDR3 spells CASSDLRDETQYF. CDR3 DNA sequence: TGTGCCAGCAGCGATCTCCGCGATGAGACCCAGTACTTC.

The CDR3 DNA follows: TGTGCCAGCAGCGAAGGGGGGGGTTGGGATCAGCCCCAGCATTTT. Protein product: CASSEGGGWDQPQHF. This chain links TRBV9 with TRBJ1-5; D perhaps matches TRBD1 (6 bases). This CDR3 has 15 amino acids. V lost 3 bases, J lost 5 bases, and 15 bases lay in between. Per germline, CDR1 SGDLS and CDR2 YYNGEE.

The chain employs TRBV18 and TRBJ2-7; no clear D. Deletions cut 0 bases from V and 3 bases from J, with 9 bases between. From germline, CDR1 is KGHSH and CDR2 LQKENI. The CDR3 consists of 14 residues. For the CDR3, the DNA is TGTGCCAGCTCACCACCCTCCGTGAGCTACGAGCAGTACTTC. This encodes CASSPPSVSYEQYF.

The chain uses TRBV7-9 and TRBJ1-2; D unclear. This CDR3 spans 13 amino acids. Germline values: CDR1 SEHNR, CDR2 FQNEAQ (reference sequence). V was pared by 1 base and J by 3 bases, with 6 bases between. The CDR3 region is CASSLVRDYGYTF. The CDR3 nucleotides are TGTGCCAGCAGCTTAGTGAGGGACTATGGCTACACCTTC.

The chain joins TRBV7-9 to TRBJ2-3, with 12 bases lining up with TRBD2. There are 16 residues in the CDR3. Germline V gene data show CDR1 as SEHNR and CDR2 as FQNEAQ (reference sequence). V was pared by 5 bases and J by 2 bases, with 5 bases of the junction left unmatched. The CDR3 DNA reads as TGTGCCAGCAGCCCCGGGACTAGCGGGCCCACAGATACGCAGTATTTT. Protein product: CASSPGTSGPTDTQYF.

The chain has TRBV7-2 and TRBJ2-7, with TRBD2 matching over 12 bases. This CDR3 has 14 residues. Per germline, CDR1 SGHTA and CDR2 FQGNSA. With V trimmed by 2 bases and J by 7 bases, 3 bases remained unmatched. The CDR3 DNA sequence: TGTGCCAGCAGCTTACTAGCGGGAGGGCAGGAGCAGTACTTC. This gives the protein CASSLLAGGQEQYF.

The chain carries TRBV5-1 and TRBJ2-5; 8 bases are a match to TRBD1. CDR1 is SGHRS and CDR2 is YFSETQ in the germline V gene. V was clipped by 4 bases and J by 1 base; unmatched bases: 6. There are 15 residues in the CDR3. The CDR3 protein is CASSGRTGPQETQYF. The CDR3 DNA reads as TGCGCCAGCAGCGGTCGGACAGGGCCCCAAGAGACCCAGTACTTC.

The chain is built from TRBV11-2 and TRBJ1-1; tentatively, D is TRBD1 (6 bases). CDR1 and CDR2 (germline): SGHAT, FQNNGV. This CDR3 is built from 16 residues. Trimming stripped 2 bases from V and 5 bases from J, with 18 bases between. The CDR3 coding sequence is TGTGCCAGCAGCTTAATGGGAGGGGGAGTCGATACTGAAGCTTTCTTT. It translates to CASSLMGGGVDTEAFF.

This chain links TRBV7-2 with TRBJ1-2, with D possibly being TRBD1 (5 bases). CDR1 SGHTA and CDR2 FQGNSA come from the germline V gene. V shed 5 bases and J shed 6 bases, with 16 bases lying between them. CDR3 length equals 14 residues. CDR3 nucleotides: TGTGCCAGCAGCCGCCGGGGGATTGTTGATGGCTACACCTTC. Residues: CASSRRGIVDGYTF.

The CDR3 region is CASSEVGSTDTQYF. In DNA, the CDR3 is TGTGCCAGCAGCGAAGTCGGGAGCACAGATACGCAGTATTTT. The chain joins TRBV9 to TRBJ2-3; D is uncertain. The CDR3 extends over 14 amino acids. The germline V gene has CDR1 SGDLS and CDR2 YYNGEE. V was clipped by 3 bases and J by 0 bases, with 8 bases between them.

The J gene is TRBJ1-2, the V gene TRBV7-9; a possible D gene is TRBD1 (6 bases). CDR1 is SEHNR and CDR2 is FQNEAQ in the germline V gene (reference sequence). V dropped 7 bases and J dropped 8 bases, with 17 bases sitting between them. The CDR3 is 13 amino acids. The CDR3 coding sequence is TGTGCCAGCACCCTAATGGGGGCGCAAGGCTACACCTTC. Residues: CASTLMGAQGYTF.